This T cell receptor beta chain derives from a study of T cell responses to AZD1222 COVID-19 vaccine. Trimming removed 0 bases from V and 0 bases from J; junction bases left unmatched: 10. The CDR3 spans 19 residues. Germline V gene lookup returns CDR1 WNHNN and CDR2 SYGVQD (reference sequence). Some clones are missing from TCRdb's copy, which holds only in-frame ones; the method was immunoSEQ multiplex PCR. Seen here are 85,000 to 100,000 clones, about 86% observed once, and the top ten hold about 6%. This receptor was taken from an adult in good health. The chain joins TRBV10-1 to TRBJ2-3; 9 nucleotides align to TRBD2. Material: peripheral blood, obtained on day 0 of AZD1222 vaccination. The CDR3 sequence: CASSESGLAGDQSTDTQYF. CDR3 DNA: TGCGCCAGCAGTGAGTCGGGCTTAGCGGGGGATCAAAGCACAGATACGCAGTATTTT.